The TCR beta chain described here comes from a study of blood T cell repertoires in COVID-19. As for the study in general: COVID-19 samples collected from the United States, Italy and Spain covered acute and convalescent phases. Nucleic acid was either cDNA or gDNA, and it came from T cells, B-cell-depleted T cells, or PBMCs.

Under the authors' procedure: Amplifying reference gene primers gave estimates of nucleated cell counts. Sequenced by immunoSEQ multiplex PCR; TCRdb stores in-frame clones only, minus some. Clone size and the V and J calls come from that table; the DNA yielded D and trimming. The table records some 120,000 clones, 90% of them present only once. The germline gives CDR1 LGHNA, CDR2 YNFKEQ. The CDR3 has 18 amino acids. V trimming: 2 bases; J trimming: 1 base; junction bases outside the gene matches: 12. The sequencing input was peripheral blood. This receptor was taken from a human donor with active COVID-19. The donor label of this sample is uncertain. This sequence joins TRBV4-2 and TRBJ1-1; 8 positions agree with TRBD1. CDR3 DNA sequence: TGTGCCAGCAGCCAACCCCAGGGGGCAAGCTTTTCGAACACTGAAGCTTTCTTT. The encoded protein is CASSQPQGASFSNTEAFF.